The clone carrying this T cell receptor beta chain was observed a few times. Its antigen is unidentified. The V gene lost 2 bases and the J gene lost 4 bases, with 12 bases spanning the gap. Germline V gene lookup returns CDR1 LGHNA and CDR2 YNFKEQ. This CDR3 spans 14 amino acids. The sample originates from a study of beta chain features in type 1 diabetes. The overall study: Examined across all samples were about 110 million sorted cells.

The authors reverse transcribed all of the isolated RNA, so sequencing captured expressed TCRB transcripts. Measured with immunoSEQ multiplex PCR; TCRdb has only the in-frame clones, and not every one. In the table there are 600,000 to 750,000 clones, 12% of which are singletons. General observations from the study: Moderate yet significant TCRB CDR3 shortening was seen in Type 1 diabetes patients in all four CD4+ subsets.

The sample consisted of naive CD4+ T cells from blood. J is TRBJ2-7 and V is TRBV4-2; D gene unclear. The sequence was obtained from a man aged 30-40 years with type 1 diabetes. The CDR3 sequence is CASSQIKTPYEQYF. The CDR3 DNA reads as TGTGCCAGCAGCCAAATAAAGACACCATACGAGCAGTACTTC.